Listed below are T cell receptor beta chains from one sample, sequenced in a study of T cell responses to AZD1222 COVID-19 vaccine. The repertoire was sequenced with immunoSEQ multiplex PCR; TCRdb's copy has only in-frame clones and lacks some. The sample lists around 80,000 clones, roughly nine tenths occurring once. Material: peripheral blood, obtained 28 days after the second AZD1222 dose. The receptor set was obtained from an adult who received the AZD1222 COVID-19 vaccine. Each CDR3 is given with its conserved first and last residue. Each record gives: CDR3 DNA, CDR3 protein, D gene, V gene, clone size, J gene. D genes are given only for firm matches. Size is omitted from some rows. Given values are once, few, many or a class for expanded clones.

TGTGCCAGCAGCTTAAGAAGGGGGAGACAGCCCCAGCATTTT	CASSLRRGRQPQHF	NA	TRBV7-8	NA	TRBJ1-5
TGCAGTGCTAGTGCAGGGACCTACGAGCAGTACTTC	CSASAGTYEQYF	NA	TRBV20-1	NA	TRBJ2-7
TGTGCCAGCAGGCGGGACAGGGGGGGCAATGAGCAGTTCTTC	CASRRDRGGNEQFF	TRBD1	TRBV2	NA	TRBJ2-1
TGTGCCATCAGTGAGTCGATCGGTTTAGGGATTGGGCGGAATTCACCCCTCCACTTT	CAISESIGLGIGRNSPLHF	NA	TRBV10-3	NA	TRBJ1-6
TGTGCCACCAGCAGAGCGGGGGTTGAAGCTTTCTTT	CATSRAGVEAFF	NA	TRBV15	few	TRBJ1-1
TGTGCCAGCAGCACTCCGGGACTCCTCCAGGGTGAAGCTTTCTTT	CASSTPGLLQGEAFF	NA	TRBV2	NA	TRBJ1-1
TGTGCCAGCAGCTCATTAGCGGGGGAGAACACCGGGGAGCTGTTTTTT	CASSSLAGENTGELFF	TRBD2	TRBV11-3	NA	TRBJ2-2
TGTGCCAGCAGCTGGGGTATAAGCGGGAGGGCGCTCAATGAGCAGTTCTTC	CASSWGISGRALNEQFF	TRBD2	TRBV6-2/TRBV6-3	NA	TRBJ2-1
TGTGCCAGCAGTTTAGGAGAGAGCTCCTATAATTCACCCCTCCACTTT	CASSLGESSYNSPLHF	NA	TRBV28	NA	TRBJ1-6
TGTGCCAGCTCACCACGCTATCAGAAGGATTCACCCCTCCACTTT	CASSPRYQKDSPLHF	NA	TRBV18	NA	TRBJ1-6
TGTGCCAGCCGGCGACTAGCGGGAGGGATGACTGAGCAGTTCTTC	CASRRLAGGMTEQFF	TRBD2	TRBV18	once	TRBJ2-1
TGTGCCAGCAGTTATGGAAGGCGTAGGAGAGATGAAAAACTGTTTTTT	CASSYGRRRRDEKLFF	NA	TRBV6-5	NA	TRBJ1-4
TGTGCCTGGGCCAAACTAGCGGGAGGGGGCTACGAGCAGTACTTC	CAWAKLAGGGYEQYF	TRBD2	TRBV30	NA	TRBJ2-7
TGTGCCAGCAGCCCCCGTACAGGGGAAAATGAAAAACTGTTTTTT	CASSPRTGENEKLFF	TRBD1	TRBV7-6	NA	TRBJ1-4
TGTGCCAGCAGTTCCTTCCGGGGATACGAGCAGTACTTC	CASSSFRGYEQYF	NA	TRBV27	NA	TRBJ2-7
TGTGCCAGTAGTATAGCTGCGGGGAAGGGGGAGACCCAGTACTTC	CASSIAAGKGETQYF	NA	TRBV19	once	TRBJ2-5
TGTGCCAGCAGCCCGGACAGGCTAGAGATGAACACTGAAGCTTTCTTT	CASSPDRLEMNTEAFF	TRBD1	TRBV5-5	NA	TRBJ1-1
TGTGCCAGCAGCTGGGGACAGTCTCAGGGGGCTAATGAAAAACTGTTTTTT	CASSWGQSQGANEKLFF	TRBD1	TRBV11-2	NA	TRBJ1-4
TGTGCCACCAGCAGAGGCCTGGGTAGGGCTAATCAGCCCCAGCATTTT	CATSRGLGRANQPQHF	NA	TRBV15	NA	TRBJ1-5
TGTGCCAGCAGTTTTCGTTGGGAATTTAATGAAAAACTGTTTTTT	CASSFRWEFNEKLFF	NA	TRBV28	NA	TRBJ1-4
TGTGCCAGCAGCTTAGTTCTGGCTGCTAACTATGGCTACACCTTC	CASSLVLAANYGYTF	NA	TRBV7-8	NA	TRBJ1-2
TGTGCCAGCTCACCGCCGGGGGCCTATAATTCACCCCTCCACTTT	CASSPPGAYNSPLHF	NA	TRBV18	NA	TRBJ1-6
TGTGCCAGCAGTATGGGACAGGGGGCCAGGAGCTCTGGAAACACCATATATTTT	CASSMGQGARSSGNTIYF	TRBD1	TRBV2	NA	TRBJ1-3
TGTGCCAGCAGTTCCAGAAGTGACAGGGGGAACAACGAGCAGTACTTC	CASSSRSDRGNNEQYF	TRBD1	TRBV6-8	NA	TRBJ2-7
TGTGCCAGCAGGAGAGCAGCCACCTACGAGCAGTACTTC	CASRRAATYEQYF	NA	TRBV2	NA	TRBJ2-7
TGTGCCAGCAGTTACCCGAGTGGGGACAATGAGCAGTTCTTC	CASSYPSGDNEQFF	NA	TRBV6-6	NA	TRBJ2-1
TGTGCCAGCAGCCAATCCCCTCTACAGACCCAGTACTTC	CASSQSPLQTQYF	NA	TRBV3-1/TRBV3-2	once	TRBJ2-5
TGCAGCGTCGATTTCGCGAGAGGGATCACAGATACGCAGTATTTT	CSVDFARGITDTQYF	NA	TRBV29-1	NA	TRBJ2-3
TGTGCCTGGAGTGAGGGGATCGAAAAACTGTTTTTT	CAWSEGIEKLFF	NA	TRBV30	once	TRBJ1-4
TGCGCCAGCAGCTCCGGACAGGGGGCTAACTATGGCTACACCTTC	CASSSGQGANYGYTF	TRBD1	TRBV5-1	NA	TRBJ1-2
TGTGCCAGCAGTGTACGGGGAGATAATGAAAAACTGTTTTTT	CASSVRGDNEKLFF	NA	TRBV2	NA	TRBJ1-4
TGTGCCAGCAGCCGAAGGGGGCTAGCGGGAGGGCCTAGCTCCTACGAGCAGTACTTC	CASSRRGLAGGPSSYEQYF	TRBD2	TRBV3-1/TRBV3-2	NA	TRBJ2-7
TGTGCCAGCAGTGCCTCGGGGGGGAGGGCCGCTGAGCAGTTCTTC	CASSASGGRAAEQFF	TRBD2	TRBV2	NA	TRBJ2-1
TGTGCCAGCAGCTTAGACAGGGCAGCTTACTACGAGCAGTACTTC	CASSLDRAAYYEQYF	NA	TRBV7-2	NA	TRBJ2-7
TGCGCCAGCAGCCAAGAAGGACAGGGGTACACTGAAGCTTTCTTT	CASSQEGQGYTEAFF	TRBD1	TRBV4-1	NA	TRBJ1-1
TGTGCCAGCAGCTTGCTTGACCCCAGGGTTTATGGCTACACCTTC	CASSLLDPRVYGYTF	NA	TRBV3-1/TRBV3-2	once	TRBJ1-2
TGTGCCAGCAGAACAGACAGGGGCCGGGGCACTGAAGCTTTCTTT	CASRTDRGRGTEAFF	TRBD1	TRBV6-5	NA	TRBJ1-1
TGTGCCTGGAGTGTAAGGACAGGGGGCGGTCTTGCTGAAAAACTGTTTTTT	CAWSVRTGGGLAEKLFF	TRBD1	TRBV30	few	TRBJ1-4
TGTGCCATCACTTCACCACAGGGGCAGTGGAACACCATATATTTT	CAITSPQGQWNTIYF	TRBD1	TRBV10-3	NA	TRBJ1-3
TGTGCCAGTACCCGGACAGGCAGGGGGAATTCACCCCTCCACTTT	CASTRTGRGNSPLHF	TRBD1	TRBV19	NA	TRBJ1-6
TGTGCCAGCAGCCCCGGACTAGCAGCAGATACGCAGTATTTT	CASSPGLAADTQYF	TRBD2	TRBV7-2	NA	TRBJ2-3
TGTGCCAGCAGCTTAGGGGACAGGCGCCTGAGTGCCCAGTACTTC	CASSLGDRRLSAQYF	TRBD1	TRBV7-8	NA	TRBJ2-5
TGTGCCACCTCCCGGGAGGGCGGAATCAATGAGCAGTTCTTC	CATSREGGINEQFF	TRBD2	TRBV24-1	NA	TRBJ2-1
TGTGCCAGCAGACTCCGGGACAGCTACTACAATGAGCAGTTCTTC	CASRLRDSYYNEQFF	TRBD1	TRBV6-5	NA	TRBJ2-1
TGTGCCAGCAGCCGTGGGGGAGGGAGGCGAGTTGGCTACACCTTC	CASSRGGGRRVGYTF	NA	TRBV7-9	NA	TRBJ1-2
TGTGCCAGCAGCCAGGGGTATATGGGAGACAATGAGCAGTTCTTC	CASSQGYMGDNEQFF	NA	TRBV4-2	NA	TRBJ2-1
TGCGCCAGCAGCCAAGAAGGCGGGAGGGTGAGGTACGAGCAGTACTTC	CASSQEGGRVRYEQYF	TRBD2	TRBV4-1	NA	TRBJ2-7
TGTGCCAGCAGCCAAAAGACGGGACTGACTGTATCGAATGAGCAGTTCTTC	CASSQKTGLTVSNEQFF	NA	TRBV3-1/TRBV3-2	NA	TRBJ2-1
TGTGCCATCAGGGTGGCGGGCTTTATGAATGAGCAGTTCTTC	CAIRVAGFMNEQFF	NA	TRBV10-3	NA	TRBJ2-1
TGCGCCAGCAGCCAAGATTCGCCCGGGGGAAACACCATATATTTT	CASSQDSPGGNTIYF	NA	TRBV4-1	NA	TRBJ1-3
TGTGCCAGCAGTTACGGGGGGGTCGGCACAGATACGCAGTATTTT	CASSYGGVGTDTQYF	TRBD2	TRBV6-6	NA	TRBJ2-3
TGTGCCAGCTCACCAGAAAAAAGGGACAGGGGCCCCCTAGCCAAAAACATTCAGTACTTC	CASSPEKRDRGPLAKNIQYF	TRBD1	TRBV18	NA	TRBJ2-4
TGTGCCAGCAGTCCCCTAAAGGGAGTATATACTGAAGCTTTCTTT	CASSPLKGVYTEAFF	NA	TRBV11-1	NA	TRBJ1-1
TGTGCCATCAGTGAGCCGCGAGAGACCCAGTACTTC	CAISEPRETQYF	NA	TRBV10-3	NA	TRBJ2-5
TGTGCTAGTGGTTTTGGGGGGCAGCCCCAGCATTTT	CASGFGGQPQHF	NA	TRBV12-5	NA	TRBJ1-5
TGCGCCAGCAGCCCTCCCCTGAGCTCCTACAATGAGCAGTTCTTC	CASSPPLSSYNEQFF	NA	TRBV5-1	NA	TRBJ2-1
TGTGCCAGTACCCGGGACAGGGAGGGCCACAATGAGCAGTTCTTC	CASTRDREGHNEQFF	TRBD1	TRBV19	NA	TRBJ2-1
TGTGCCAGCAGCTATACAGGGGAATCCCCCCTCCACTTT	CASSYTGESPLHF	TRBD1	TRBV6-2/TRBV6-3	NA	TRBJ1-6
TGTGCCAGTAGGGGACAGGGGTTCGGCGAAAAACTGTTTTTT	CASRGQGFGEKLFF	TRBD1	TRBV19	few	TRBJ1-4